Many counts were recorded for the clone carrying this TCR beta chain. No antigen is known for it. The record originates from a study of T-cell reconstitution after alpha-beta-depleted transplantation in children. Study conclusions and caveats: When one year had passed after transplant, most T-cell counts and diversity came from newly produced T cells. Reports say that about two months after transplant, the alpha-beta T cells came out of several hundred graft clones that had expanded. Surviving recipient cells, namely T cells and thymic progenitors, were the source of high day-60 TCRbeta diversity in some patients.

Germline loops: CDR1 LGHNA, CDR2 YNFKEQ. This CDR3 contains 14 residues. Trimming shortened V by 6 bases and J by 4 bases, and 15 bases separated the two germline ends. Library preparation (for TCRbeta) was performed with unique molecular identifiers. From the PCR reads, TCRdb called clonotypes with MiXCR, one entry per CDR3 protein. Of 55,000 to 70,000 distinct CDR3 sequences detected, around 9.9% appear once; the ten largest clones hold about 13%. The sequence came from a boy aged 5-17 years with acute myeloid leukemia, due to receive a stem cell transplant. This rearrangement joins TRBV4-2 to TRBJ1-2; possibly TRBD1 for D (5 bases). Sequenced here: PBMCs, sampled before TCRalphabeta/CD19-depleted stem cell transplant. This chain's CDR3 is CASSPLDRAYGYTF. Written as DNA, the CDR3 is TGTGCCAGCAGTCCCCTCGACAGAGCCTATGGCTACACCTTC.